The sequence of this TCR beta chain was determined in a study of identical twins. General observations from the study: Within beta out-of-frame sequences, the excess sharing observed between twins was weaker. For out-of-frame alpha sequences shared by twins, low generation probability was in excess.

In this sample, this clonotype turned up many times. Its matching antigen is unknown. Trimming cost V 3 bases and J 10 bases, with 13 bases left between them. The CDR3 extends over 13 amino acids. The germline gives CDR1 DFQATT, CDR2 SNEGSKA (reference sequence). From the 5' RACE reads, TCRdb called clonotypes with MiXCR, one entry per CDR3 protein. This sample carries 250,000 to 350,000 distinct CDR3 sequences, about 8.3% of them seen once, and the ten largest clones take approximately 2.1%. These same data were also listed under a study on yellow fever vaccine responses in identical twins.

The genes are TRBV20-1 and TRBJ1-6; D is unresolved. What was sequenced was memory (CD45RO+) T cells sorted from blood. This sequence was found in a young woman in good health. The CDR3 spells CSASPKPESPLHF. As DNA, the CDR3 is TGCAGTGCTAGTCCTAAACCCGAGTCACCCCTCCACTTT.